Shown below are 6 T cell receptor beta chains from a single sample sequenced in a study of beta chain features in type 1 diabetes. As every portion of the isolated RNA was reverse transcribed, the sequencing read expressed TCRB transcripts. The protocol was immunoSEQ multiplex PCR, while the TCRdb copy is restricted to in-frame clones and leaves out a portion. The table shows approximately 380,000 clones, with over 13% occurring only once. Sequencing was done on a sample of naive CD4+ T cells from blood. Every receptor here comes from a young woman in good health.

V and J are TRBV7-9 and TRBJ2-2; 7 bases are shared with TRBD1. Losses at the gene ends were 5 bases for V and 1 base for J; bases not matched to a gene: 4. Looked up from germline, CDR1 is SEHNR and CDR2 is FQNEAQ (reference sequence). CDR3 length: 15 residues. This CDR3 reads CASSPDRVNTGELFF. In DNA, the CDR3 is TGTGCCAGCAGCCCAGACAGGGTGAACACCGGGGAGCTGTTTTTT.

This clone was recorded a few times. The V gene is TRBV30, the J gene TRBJ2-5; tentative D call: TRBD1 (5 bases). The ends were cut back, 0 bases at V and 5 bases at J, with 13 bases in the middle. CDR1 is GTSNPN and CDR2 is SVGIG in the germline V gene (reference sequence). The CDR3 is 14 amino acids. CDR3 protein: CAWSVNSGWETQYF. In DNA, the CDR3 is TGTGCCTGGAGTGTCAATTCAGGGTGGGAGACCCAGTACTTC.

V gene TRBV19 combines with J gene TRBJ2-2, with 7 positions matching TRBD2. The CDR3 is 15 residues long. V was clipped by 4 bases and J by 3 bases; unmatched bases: 5. The germline gives CDR1 LNHDA, CDR2 SQIVND (reference sequence). For the CDR3, the DNA is TGTGCCAGTAGTACCCGCCGGGGGGACACCGGGGAGCTGTTTTTT. Encoded protein: CASSTRRGDTGELFF.

This clone was seen a handful of times. The chain has TRBV25-1 and TRBJ2-2; a weak D match, TRBD2 (6 bases). Germline values: CDR1 MGHDK, CDR2 SYGVNS. The CDR3 length is 15 residues. Trimming removed 1 base at V and 2 bases at J, with 8 bases between. The CDR3: CASSESGVNTGELFF. DNA for the CDR3: TGTGCCAGCAGTGAATCGGGGGTAAACACCGGGGAGCTGTTTTTT.

This clone has just a few counts. The gene calls are TRBV29-1 and TRBJ2-3; 9 bases match TRBD2. CDR1 and CDR2 (germline): SQVTM, ANQGSEA. V dropped 3 bases and J dropped 1; count of bases not matched to a gene: 2. The CDR3 has 14 residues. The CDR3: CSVDPSGGTDTQYF. In DNA form, the CDR3 reads TGCAGCGTTGATCCTAGCGGGGGCACAGATACGCAGTATTTT.

The sample holds a few counts of this clone. The chain couples TRBV30 to TRBJ2-1; D is perhaps TRBD2 (5 bases). Germline CDR1 and CDR2: GTSNPN and SVGIG (reference sequence). Trimming shortened V by 2 bases and J by 6 bases, and 11 bases separated the two germline ends. This CDR3 is 13 amino acids long. CDR3 region: CAWSQDWTNEQFF. DNA for the CDR3: TGTGCCTGGAGTCAGGACTGGACCAATGAGCAGTTCTTC.